A selection of T cell receptor beta chains follows, all from one sample in a study of vaccination and CD4 T cells after COVID-19. Via MiXCR, TCRdb re-called the PCR reads, giving one row per CDR3 protein. The data hold about 9,700 distinct CDR3 sequences, with under 70% observed a single time. Their specific antigens are unknown. Sequenced material: CD4+ T cells from blood, cultured in vitro. The receptor source for this set is a human donor who had recovered from COVID-19. The CDR3 runs from the conserved cysteine through the conserved F or W. D genes are given only for firm matches. Part of the rows lack a size; the others show once, few, many or a class for expanded clones.

>-|TRBV7-8|once|TRBJ1-1
TGTGCCAGCAGCTTAGTTATGATGAACACTGAAGCTTTCTTT
CASSLVMMNTEAFF
>-|TRBV10-3|-|TRBJ1-1
TGTGCCATCAGTGAGGGTCGGCAGGCCTTCGGGGCTTTCTTT
CAISEGRQAFGAFF
>TRBD2|TRBV15|-|TRBJ2-1
TGTGCCACCACCCAAATTCGGAGCGGGAGAGGCGATGAGCAGTTCTTC
CATTQIRSGRGDEQFF
>-|TRBV11-2|-|TRBJ1-1
TGTGCCAGCAGCTTAGCCAGGGGACAAACTGAAGCTTTCTTT
CASSLARGQTEAFF
>-|TRBV30|-|TRBJ1-2
TGTGCCTGGAGCGCAGACAGAGACTATGGCTACACCTTC
CAWSADRDYGYTF
>TRBD2|TRBV6-5|-|TRBJ2-5
TGTGCCAGCAGTTGGGCGACTAGCGGGGGGGAGGAGACCCAGTACTTC
CASSWATSGGEETQYF
>-|TRBV5-1|-|TRBJ1-1
TGCGCCAGCAGCTCGGGACAGAACACTGAAGCTTTCTTT
CASSSGQNTEAFF
>TRBD1|TRBV7-8|few|TRBJ2-5
TGTGCCAGCAGCCCCTTGCCGGGACAGGGGGTTGAGACCCAGTACTTC
CASSPLPGQGVETQYF
>-|TRBV20-1|-|TRBJ2-7
TGCAGTGCTAGCAGGGCGTCAGACGAGCAGTACTTC
CSASRASDEQYF
>-|TRBV19|-|TRBJ2-3
TGTGCCAGTAAGGGGATGGGATCCGAGGTCGATACGCAGTATTTT
CASKGMGSEVDTQYF
>-|TRBV27|-|TRBJ1-5
TGTGCCAGCAGTTTAGATCGGAATCAGCCCCAGCATTTT
CASSLDRNQPQHF
>-|TRBV6-1|-|TRBJ1-2
TGTGCCAGCAGCAGAGACGGGGGGCTAAGTGGCTACACCTTC
CASSRDGGLSGYTF
>TRBD2|TRBV20-1|-|TRBJ2-7
TGCAGTGCTACTGGGACTAGCGGGAGTGTGGGTGAGCAGTACTTC
CSATGTSGSVGEQYF
>TRBD1|TRBV19|few|TRBJ1-1
TGTGCCAGTAGTAGGGGGACAGGGGGCGCGGGGAACACTGAAGCTTTCTTT
CASSRGTGGAGNTEAFF
>-|TRBV19|-|TRBJ1-1
TGTGCCAGTAGTATAGATGGGTCGAACACTGAAGCTTTCTTT
CASSIDGSNTEAFF
>-|TRBV14|-|TRBJ2-5
TGTGCCAGCAGCCAAGGGGTGAGGTACAGGGAGACCCAGTACTTC
CASSQGVRYRETQYF
>TRBD2|TRBV9|-|TRBJ2-3
TGTGCCAGCAGCGTGTCTCTAGCGGGGGGCACAGATACGCAGTATTTT
CASSVSLAGGTDTQYF
>-|TRBV2|-|TRBJ2-3
TGTGCCAGCAGCGGGACTTTTTCCACAGATACGCAGTATTTT
CASSGTFSTDTQYF
>-|TRBV28|-|TRBJ1-3
TGTGCCACCGGGGGAGGGGCCCTCTCTGGAAACACCATATATTTT
CATGGGALSGNTIYF